The following is a T cell receptor (beta chain) sequence with its context. CDR1 SGHRS and CDR2 YFSETQ come from the germline V gene. The CDR3 length is 14 residues. With 5 bases clipped from V and 4 bases from J, the junction kept 7 bases outside the gene matches. This sample was taken from a study of blood T cell repertoires in COVID-19. As for the study in general: From T cells, B-cell-depleted T cells, or PBMCs came the material, which was cDNA or gDNA.

The method was immunoSEQ multiplex PCR; TCRdb's version includes in-frame clones alone and lacks a portion of them. The sample gives over 95,000 clones, around nine tenths of which show up once; 8.4% is in the top ten. J is TRBJ1-1 and V is TRBV5-1, with TRBD1 identical over 8 bases. The material sequenced was peripheral blood. The TCR originated in a woman in her 70s who had recovered from COVID-19. This CDR3 reads CASRSQGAGTEAFF. DNA of the CDR3: TGCGCCAGCAGAAGCCAGGGGGCAGGCACTGAAGCTTTCTTT.